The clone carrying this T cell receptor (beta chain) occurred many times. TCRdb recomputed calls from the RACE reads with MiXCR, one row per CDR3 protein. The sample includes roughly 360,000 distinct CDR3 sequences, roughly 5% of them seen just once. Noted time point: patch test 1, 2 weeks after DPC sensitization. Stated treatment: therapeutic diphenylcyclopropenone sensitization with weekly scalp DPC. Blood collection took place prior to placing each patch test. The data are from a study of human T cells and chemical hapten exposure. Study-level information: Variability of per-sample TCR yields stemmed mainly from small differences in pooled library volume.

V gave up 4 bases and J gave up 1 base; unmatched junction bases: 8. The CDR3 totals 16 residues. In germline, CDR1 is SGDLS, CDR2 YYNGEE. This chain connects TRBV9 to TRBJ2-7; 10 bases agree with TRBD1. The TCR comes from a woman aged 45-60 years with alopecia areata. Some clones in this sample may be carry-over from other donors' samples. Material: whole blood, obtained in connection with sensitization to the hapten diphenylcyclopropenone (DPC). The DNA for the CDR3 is TGTGCCAGCAGCCCCGGGGGACAGGGGATATCCTACGAGCAGTACTTC. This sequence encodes CASSPGGQGISYEQYF.